This T cell receptor (beta chain) was observed in a study of blood T cell repertoires in COVID-19. V was clipped by 0 bases and J by 1 base, with 13 bases between them. Germline values: CDR1 SGHNT, CDR2 YYREEE (reference sequence). The CDR3 consists of 16 residues. Profiling relied on immunoSEQ multiplex PCR, and the TCRdb table lists in-frame clones only, not all of them. The sample has about 240,000 clones; approximately 87% are singletons. The chain has TRBV5-4 and TRBJ1-1; D is unclear. Sequences were obtained from peripheral blood. This TCR came from a man in his 60s with acute or convalescent COVID-19. The CDR3 region is CASSLAPRAGNTEAFF. As DNA, the CDR3 is TGTGCCAGCAGCTTGGCCCCCCGGGCGGGGAACACTGAAGCTTTCTTT. Using reference TRBV5-4 and TRBJ1-1 for the parts outside the CDR3, the full variable domain is ETGVTQSPTHLIKTRGQQVTLRCSSQSGHNTVSWYQQALGQGPQFIFQYYREEENGRGNFPPRFSGLQFPNYSSELNVNALELDDSALYLCASSLAPRAGNTEAFFGQGTRLTVV.